The rows below give T cell receptor beta chains drawn from one sample of a study of cytomegalovirus exposure and HLA in healthy donors. Assay used: immunoSEQ multiplex PCR; TCRdb lists only in-frame clones, some missing. Its listing shows 150,000 to 200,000 clones. Material for sequencing was PBMCs. The receptor source for this set is a woman under 30 in good health and CMV-seropositive. Both conserved end residues are part of each CDR3. The order of the fields is D gene, CDR3 length, V gene, J gene, CDR3 protein, CDR3 DNA. A D gene is named only where the DNA matches it firmly.

NA	13	TRBV6-5	TRBJ2-3	CASSPGGSGTQYF	TGTGCCAGCAGCCCAGGGGGGTCAGGGACGCAGTATTTT
TRBD1	17	TRBV4-1	TRBJ2-6	CASSPREDRSGANVLTF	TGCGCCAGCAGCCCTCGAGAGGACAGGTCTGGGGCCAACGTCCTGACTTTC
TRBD1	14	TRBV11-3	TRBJ2-5	CASSFRQGQETQYF	TGTGCCAGCAGCTTTAGACAGGGCCAAGAGACCCAGTACTTC
NA	14	TRBV5-1	TRBJ2-3	CASSLAGNTDTQYF	TGCGCCAGCAGCTTGGCCGGGAACACAGATACGCAGTATTTT
NA	12	TRBV18	TRBJ1-2	CASSRGRDGYTF	TGTGCCAGCTCACGTGGGAGAGATGGCTACACCTTC
TRBD1	14	TRBV30	TRBJ1-6	CAWSPGTGNSPLHF	TGTGCCTGGAGTCCGGGGACAGGGAACTCACCCCTCCACTTT
NA	14	TRBV5-6	TRBJ2-5	CASSLGQKQETQYF	TGTGCCAGCAGCTTGGGGCAGAAACAAGAGACCCAGTACTTC
TRBD1	13	TRBV6-5	TRBJ2-1	CASSLRDRGLPFF	TGTGCCAGCAGTCTCCGGGACAGGGGGCTTCCATTCTTC
TRBD2	16	TRBV7-3	TRBJ2-3	CASSFRAGGLPDTQYF	TGTGCCAGCAGCTTTAGAGCGGGGGGGCTTCCAGATACGCAGTATTTT
TRBD1	15	TRBV7-9	TRBJ1-1	CASSLMRGQGTEAFF	TGTGCCAGCAGCTTAATGAGGGGGCAAGGCACTGAAGCTTTCTTT
TRBD1	15	TRBV9	TRBJ1-2	CASSSLSGTGSGYTF	TGTGCCAGCAGCTCTCTCTCGGGGACAGGGTCTGGCTACACCTTC
TRBD1	16	TRBV5-1	TRBJ1-4	CASSLTSQGTNEKLFF	TGCGCCAGCAGCTTGACCTCACAGGGGACTAATGAAAAACTGTTTTTT
NA	15	TRBV19	TRBJ1-1	CASIPFSGGGTEAFF	TGTGCCAGTATACCGTTCAGCGGGGGCGGTACTGAAGCTTTCTTT
NA	11	TRBV11-3	TRBJ1-1	CASSLGGQAFF	TGTGCCAGCAGCTTAGGAGGCCAAGCTTTCTTT
TRBD1	16	TRBV5-4	TRBJ2-1	CASSNRGTGLNNEQFF	TGTGCCAGCAGCAACCGGGGGACAGGGCTCAACAATGAGCAGTTCTTC
NA	14	TRBV30	TRBJ1-4	CAWSVRATNEKLFF	TGTGCCTGGAGTGTTCGAGCAACTAATGAAAAACTGTTTTTT
NA	17	TRBV21-1	TRBJ1-1	CASTVPRGGHQVTEAFF	TGTGCCAGCACCGTTCCTAGGGGGGGGCACCAAGTGACTGAAGCTTTCTTT
NA	14	TRBV5-1	TRBJ1-1	CASSLADWNTEAFF	TGCGCCAGCAGCTTGGCCGACTGGAACACTGAAGCTTTCTTT
NA	13	TRBV30	TRBJ1-1	CAWNPGLNTEAFF	TGTGCCTGGAATCCAGGGTTGAACACTGAAGCTTTCTTT
TRBD1	12	TRBV28	TRBJ1-1	CASSLAGGRAFF	TGTGCCAGCAGTTTGGCAGGGGGGCGAGCTTTCTTT
NA	15	TRBV11-2	TRBJ2-1	CASSLGLASYNEQFF	TGTGCCAGCAGCTTAGGCCTAGCGAGTTACAATGAGCAGTTCTTC
NA	15	TRBV7-9	TRBJ1-2	CASSQPGLQNYGYTF	TGTGCCAGCAGCCAACCGGGACTCCAAAACTATGGCTACACCTTC
NA	15	TRBV6-5	TRBJ1-2	CASSYRQAGYYGYTF	TGTGCCAGCAGTTACCGGCAGGCTGGATATTATGGCTACACCTTC
NA	14	TRBV29-1	TRBJ1-3	CSAAKESSGNTIYF	TGCAGCGCCGCAAAGGAGAGCTCTGGAAACACCATATATTTT
NA	14	TRBV30	TRBJ2-7	CAWGREAGAYEQYF	TGTGCCTGGGGAAGAGAGGCCGGGGCCTACGAGCAGTACTTC
NA	13	TRBV10-3	TRBJ1-5	CAISSGSNQPQHF	TGTGCCATCTCATCAGGGAGCAATCAGCCCCAGCATTTT
TRBD1	14	TRBV6-5	TRBJ1-5	CASRSRDRVQPQHF	TGTGCCAGCAGATCCCGGGACAGGGTTCAGCCCCAGCATTTT
NA	14	TRBV10-3	TRBJ2-3	CAISAGDRTDTQYF	TGTGCCATCAGTGCGGGGGATCGCACAGATACGCAGTATTTT
NA	13	TRBV5-1	TRBJ1-1	CASSSGQRTEAFF	TGCGCCAGCAGCTCCGGACAGCGGACTGAAGCTTTCTTT
NA	15	TRBV15	TRBJ1-1	CATSRGSGLGTEAFF	TGTGCCACCAGCAGAGGTTCAGGGTTGGGCACTGAAGCTTTCTTT
TRBD1	19	TRBV4-1	TRBJ2-1	CASSQDPVWAGGSYNEQFF	TGCGCCAGCAGCCAAGATCCCGTGTGGGCAGGGGGTTCCTACAATGAGCAGTTCTTC
TRBD2	15	TRBV7-7	TRBJ2-2	CASSRGLADTGELFF	TGTGCCAGCAGCCGGGGACTAGCGGATACCGGGGAGCTGTTTTTT
NA	12	TRBV29-1	TRBJ1-1	CSVGRTNTEAFF	TGCAGCGTTGGTAGGACTAACACTGAAGCTTTCTTT
TRBD1	14	TRBV15	TRBJ2-7	CATSRDQGAYEQYF	TGTGCCACCAGCAGAGATCAGGGGGCATACGAGCAGTACTTC
NA	10	TRBV25-1	TRBJ2-7	CASATYEQYF	TGTGCCAGCGCGACCTACGAGCAGTACTTC
NA	12	TRBV2	TRBJ2-7	CASSPSPGEQYF	TGTGCCAGCAGTCCATCCCCCGGGGAGCAGTACTTC
NA	14	TRBV5-1	TRBJ1-4	CASSRDKTNEKLFF	TGCGCCAGCAGCCGCGACAAGACGAATGAAAAACTGTTTTTT
TRBD2	14	TRBV11-2	TRBJ2-1	CASGVLAGYNEQFF	TGTGCCAGCGGAGTCCTAGCGGGTTACAATGAGCAGTTCTTC
NA	15	TRBV11-3	TRBJ1-4	CASSSKEGRNEKLFF	TGTGCCAGCAGTTCGAAGGAGGGGCGTAATGAAAAACTGTTTTTT
NA	20	TRBV5-1	TRBJ2-1	CASSLGPRDNLGGSYNEQFF	TGCGCCAGCAGCTTGGGCCCCCGGGACAACTTAGGGGGCTCCTACAATGAGCAGTTCTTC
NA	13	TRBV10-3	TRBJ2-1	CAIKQYENNEQFF	TGTGCCATCAAACAGTACGAAAACAATGAGCAGTTCTTC
NA	12	TRBV6-1	TRBJ1-1	CASSDRDDQAFF	TGTGCCAGCAGTGACCGGGATGATCAAGCTTTCTTT
TRBD1	16	TRBV7-2	TRBJ2-7	CASSFYVGQGSGEQYF	TGTGCCAGCAGCTTTTACGTGGGACAGGGATCAGGGGAGCAGTACTTC
NA	13	TRBV11-1	TRBJ1-2	CASSLDRLYGYTF	TGTGCCAGCAGCCTGGACAGACTCTATGGCTACACCTTC
TRBD1	16	TRBV4-1	TRBJ1-5	CASSQAGQPSNQPQHF	TGCGCCAGCAGCCAGGCGGGACAGCCTAGCAATCAGCCCCAGCATTTT
TRBD2	20	TRBV18	TRBJ2-1	CASSPGANSGTSGWYNEQFF	TGTGCCAGCTCACCAGGCGCTAATAGCGGGACCTCCGGGTGGTACAATGAGCAGTTCTTC
TRBD1	16	TRBV2	TRBJ2-2	CASRTTGTANTGELFF	TGTGCCAGCCGAACTACCGGGACAGCGAACACCGGGGAGCTGTTTTTT
TRBD1	11	TRBV29-1	TRBJ1-1	CSVWTGFEAFF	TGCAGCGTTTGGACAGGCTTTGAAGCTTTCTTT
TRBD2	14	TRBV19	TRBJ2-7	CARPRYLAGDEQYF	TGTGCCAGGCCCCGTTACCTAGCGGGAGACGAGCAGTACTTC
NA	12	TRBV2	TRBJ1-1	CARLQANTEAFF	TGTGCCAGACTACAGGCGAACACTGAAGCTTTCTTT
TRBD1	15	TRBV5-4	TRBJ2-3	CASSAAGQGLDTQYF	TGTGCCAGCAGCGCCGCAGGACAGGGGTTAGATACGCAGTATTTT
NA	13	TRBV4-1	TRBJ1-1	CASSQVAYPEAFF	TGCGCCAGCAGCCAAGTAGCCTACCCTGAAGCTTTCTTT
NA	19	TRBV21-1	TRBJ1-3	CASSKGVRDRGKGGNTIYF	TGTGCCAGCAGCAAAGGAGTGAGGGACAGGGGAAAAGGTGGAAACACCATATATTTT
TRBD1	13	TRBV5-1	TRBJ2-7	CASSFGTGIEQYF	TGCGCCAGCAGCTTCGGGACAGGGATCGAGCAGTACTTC